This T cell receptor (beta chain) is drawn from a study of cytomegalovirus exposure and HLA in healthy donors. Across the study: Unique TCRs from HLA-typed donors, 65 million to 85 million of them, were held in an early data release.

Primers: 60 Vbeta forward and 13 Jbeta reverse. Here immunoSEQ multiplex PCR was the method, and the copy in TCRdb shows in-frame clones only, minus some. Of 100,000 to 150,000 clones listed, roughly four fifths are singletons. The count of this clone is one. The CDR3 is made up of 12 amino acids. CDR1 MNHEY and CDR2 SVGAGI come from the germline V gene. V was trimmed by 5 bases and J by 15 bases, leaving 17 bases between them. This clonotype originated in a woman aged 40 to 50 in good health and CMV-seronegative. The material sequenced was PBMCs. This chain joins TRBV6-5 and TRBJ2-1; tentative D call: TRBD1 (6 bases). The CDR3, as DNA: TGTGCCAGCAGTCTTACTCAGGGGCCTAGGTTCTTC. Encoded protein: CASSLTQGPRFF.